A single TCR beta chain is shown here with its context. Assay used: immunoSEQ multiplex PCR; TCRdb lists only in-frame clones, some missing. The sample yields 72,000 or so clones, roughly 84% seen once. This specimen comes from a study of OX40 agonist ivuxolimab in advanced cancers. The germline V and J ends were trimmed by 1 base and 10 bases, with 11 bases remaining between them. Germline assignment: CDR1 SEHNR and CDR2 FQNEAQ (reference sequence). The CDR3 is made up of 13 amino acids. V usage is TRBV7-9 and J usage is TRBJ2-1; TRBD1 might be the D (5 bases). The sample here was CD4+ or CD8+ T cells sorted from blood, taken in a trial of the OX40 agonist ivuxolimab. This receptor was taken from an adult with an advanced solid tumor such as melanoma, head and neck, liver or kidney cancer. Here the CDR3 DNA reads TGTGCCAGCAGCTTAGTAGGGGTTTACGAGCAGTTCTTC. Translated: CASSLVGVYEQFF.